This TCR beta chain was profiled in a study of breast tumors, draining lymph nodes, adjacent tissues. General observations from the study: Compared with lymph nodes, tumors were less diverse; compared with nontumor tissue, more. Tumor T cell lymph node origin was a supported hypothesis, not proven.

The CDR3 has 12 amino acids. CDR1 is SNHLY and CDR2 is FYNNEI in the germline V gene. Trimming removed 8 bases at V and 6 bases at J, with 12 bases between. TCRdb reprocessed the multiplex PCR reads via MiXCR and lists one record per CDR3 protein. The sample includes some 120,000 distinct CDR3 sequences, just under 20% of them seen just once. The lymph nodes were axillary draining lymph nodes from breast cancer patients. Comments on this clonotype: Its target is unknown. With a much larger clone just one base away, this may be a read error.

This TCR derives from a female donor with breast cancer. Some clones in this sample may be carry-over from other donors' samples. The genes are TRBV2 and TRBJ2-3; D is uncertain. Sequencing was done on a sample of axillary lymph node tissue. CDR3 DNA sequence: TGTGCCAGCCGACGTAGCCCTGATACGCAGTATTTT. Its translation: CASRRSPDTQYF.